This TCR beta chain was documented in a study of shared clonotypes between healthy human individuals. A remark on this clone: Distinct nucleotide sequences in the sample also encode this CDR3.

There are 14 residues in the CDR3. V lost 0 bases and J 2 bases, leaving 9 bases between the germline ends. Germline CDR1 is SGHNT and CDR2 is YYREEE (reference sequence). Authors' data handling: Without quality scores, immunoSEQ junctional reads could not be filtered like full-length reads. Some clones are missing from TCRdb's copy, which holds only in-frame ones; the method was immunoSEQ multiplex PCR. Clone size and the V and J calls come from that table; the DNA yielded D and trimming. The data contain 2.5 million or so clones, over 85% of them singletons. The sample comprised naive CD4+ T cells sorted from blood. The subset denotes: CD45RA+ positively selected. This rearrangement joins TRBV5-4 to TRBJ2-7; possibly TRBD1 for D (6 bases). The sequence was obtained from a man between 18 and 29 years old in good health. CDR3 sequence: CASSLEQGAYEQYF. The CDR3 DNA sequence: TGTGCCAGCAGCTTGGAACAGGGAGCCTACGAGCAGTACTTC. The variable domain in full, completed from reference TRBV5-4 and TRBJ2-7, reads ETGVTQSPTHLIKTRGQQVTLRCSSQSGHNTVSWYQQALGQGPQFIFQYYREEENGRGNFPPRFSGLQFPNYSSELNVNALELDDSALYLCASSLEQGAYEQYFGPGTRLTVT.